The next 5 T cell receptor beta chains were all read from a single sample in a study of CD8 T cells in Susac syndrome. RNA was extracted with the RNeasy kit, and a quantity of about 0.5 to 1 ug was reverse transcribed using random hexamers. TCRdb re-analysed the immunoSEQ multiplex PCR reads in MiXCR, keeping a single row per CDR3 protein. The data contain around 190,000 distinct CDR3 sequences, 94% of them singletons. The sample taken for sequencing was CD4+ T cells from PBMCs. These receptors originate from a human donor with Susac syndrome.

The chain couples TRBV12-3 or TRBV12-4 to TRBJ2-7, with 7 bases matching TRBD2. This CDR3 spans 16 amino acids. Unmatched junction bases numbered 7, after V lost 1 base and J lost 1 base. CDR3 sequence: CASSLGPASGSYEQYF. The CDR3 coding sequence is TGTGCCAGCAGTTTAGGACCAGCTAGCGGATCCTACGAGCAGTACTTC.

The genes are TRBV10-3 and TRBJ2-5; TRBD1 agrees at 11 bases. This CDR3 region has 14 residues. Germline V CDR1 and CDR2: ENHRY, SYGVKD. V shed 8 bases and J 4 bases; nucleotides not matched to a gene: 6. CDR3 in amino acids: CAIGGQGAGETQYF. The CDR3 DNA is TGTGCCATCGGAGGACAGGGGGCAGGAGAGACCCAGTACTTC.

The chain recombines TRBV5-6 with TRBJ2-4, with 8 bases that match TRBD1. With 4 bases clipped from V and 0 bases from J, the junction kept 6 bases outside the gene matches. There are 16 residues in the CDR3. The germline CDR1 and CDR2 sequences are SGHDT and YYEEEE. As DNA, the CDR3 is TGTGCCAGCAGCGGGACAGGCGGGTTAGCCAAAAACATTCAGTACTTC. Amino acids: CASSGTGGLAKNIQYF.

This chain joins TRBV30 and TRBJ1-5; D call uncertain. Germline CDR1 and CDR2: GTSNPN and SVGIG (reference sequence). Deletions cut 1 base from V and 3 bases from J, with 7 bases between. The CDR3 runs 13 residues. CDR3 residues: CAWSESDNQPQHF. For the CDR3, the DNA is TGTGCCTGGAGTGAATCTGACAATCAGCCCCAGCATTTT.

CDR3 residues: CSVERTSGAEAFF. The CDR3 region has the DNA TGCAGCGTCGAACGGACTTCTGGGGCTGAAGCTTTCTTT. The chain carries TRBV29-1 and TRBJ1-1; unclear D gene. The CDR3 extends over 13 amino acids. With 6 bases removed from V and 6 bases from J, the gap between germline ends came to 17 bases. Germline loops: CDR1 SQVTM, CDR2 ANQGSEA.